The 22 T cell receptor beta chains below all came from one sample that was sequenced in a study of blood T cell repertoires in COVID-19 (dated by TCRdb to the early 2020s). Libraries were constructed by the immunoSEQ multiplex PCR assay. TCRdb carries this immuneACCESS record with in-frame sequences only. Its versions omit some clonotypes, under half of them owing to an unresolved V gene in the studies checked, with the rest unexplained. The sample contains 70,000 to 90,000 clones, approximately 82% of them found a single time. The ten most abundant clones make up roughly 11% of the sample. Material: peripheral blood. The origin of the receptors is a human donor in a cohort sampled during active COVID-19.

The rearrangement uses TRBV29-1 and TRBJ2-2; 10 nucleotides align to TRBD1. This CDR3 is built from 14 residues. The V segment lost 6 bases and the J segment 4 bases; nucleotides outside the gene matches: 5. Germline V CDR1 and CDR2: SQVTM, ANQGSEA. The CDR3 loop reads CSVTGQGTTGELFF. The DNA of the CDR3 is TGCAGCGTGACGGGACAGGGGACCACCGGGGAGCTGTTTTTT.

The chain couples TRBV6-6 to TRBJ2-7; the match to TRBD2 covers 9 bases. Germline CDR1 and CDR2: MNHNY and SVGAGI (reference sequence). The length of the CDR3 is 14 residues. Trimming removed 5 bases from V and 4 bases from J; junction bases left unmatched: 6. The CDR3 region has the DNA TGTGCCAGCAGTGCGACTAGCGGTTGGTACGAGCAGTACTTC. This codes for CASSATSGWYEQYF.

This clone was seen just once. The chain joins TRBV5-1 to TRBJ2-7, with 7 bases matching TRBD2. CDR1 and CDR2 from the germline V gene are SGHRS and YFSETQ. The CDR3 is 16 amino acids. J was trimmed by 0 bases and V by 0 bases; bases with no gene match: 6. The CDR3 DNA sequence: TGCGCCAGCAGCTTGGGGCCAGCTAGCGGCTCCTACGAGCAGTACTTC. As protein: CASSLGPASGSYEQYF.

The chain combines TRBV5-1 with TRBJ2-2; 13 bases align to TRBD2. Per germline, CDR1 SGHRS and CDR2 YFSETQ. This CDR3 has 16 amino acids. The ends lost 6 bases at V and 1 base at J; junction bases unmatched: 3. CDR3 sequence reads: CASNRLAGGNTGELFF. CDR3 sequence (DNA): TGCGCCAGCAACCGACTAGCGGGAGGGAACACCGGGGAGCTGTTTTTT.

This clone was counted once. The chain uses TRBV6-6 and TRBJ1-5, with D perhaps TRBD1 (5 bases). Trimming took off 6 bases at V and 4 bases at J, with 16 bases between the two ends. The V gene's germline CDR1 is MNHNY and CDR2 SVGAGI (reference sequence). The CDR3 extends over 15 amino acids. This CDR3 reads CASRTPGGENQPQHF. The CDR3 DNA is TGTGCCAGCAGAACACCGGGGGGGGAAAATCAGCCCCAGCATTTT.

In DNA form, the CDR3 reads TGCGCCAGCAGCGTTCGGCCCCCGGGACTAGCGGGAGGCAGGAATGAGCAGTTCTTC. Translation gives CASSVRPPGLAGGRNEQFF. This sequence joins TRBV5-1 and TRBJ2-1, with TRBD2 matching 15 bases. The germline V gene encodes CDR1 SGHRS and CDR2 YFSETQ. The CDR3 contains 19 residues. J was trimmed by 7 bases and V by 4 bases; bases with no gene match: 15.

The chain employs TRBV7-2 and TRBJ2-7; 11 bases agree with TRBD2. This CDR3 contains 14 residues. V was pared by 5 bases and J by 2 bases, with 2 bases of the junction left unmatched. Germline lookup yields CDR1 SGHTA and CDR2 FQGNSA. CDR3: CASSTTSGAYEQYF. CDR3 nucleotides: TGTGCCAGCAGCACGACTAGCGGGGCCTACGAGCAGTACTTC. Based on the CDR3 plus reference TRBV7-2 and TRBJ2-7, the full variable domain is GAGVSQSPSNKVTEKGKDVELRCDPISGHTALYWYRQSLGQGLEFLIYFQGNSAPDKSGLPSDRFSAERTGGSVSTLTIQRTQQEDSAVYLCASSTTSGAYEQYFGPGTRLTVT.

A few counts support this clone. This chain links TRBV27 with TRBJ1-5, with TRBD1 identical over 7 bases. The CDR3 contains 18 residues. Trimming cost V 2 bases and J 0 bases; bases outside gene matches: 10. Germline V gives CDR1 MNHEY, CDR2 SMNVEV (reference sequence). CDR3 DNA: TGTGCCAGCAGTTTAAGGCGGACAGGCGACTATAGCAATCAGCCCCAGCATTTT. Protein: CASSLRRTGDYSNQPQHF.

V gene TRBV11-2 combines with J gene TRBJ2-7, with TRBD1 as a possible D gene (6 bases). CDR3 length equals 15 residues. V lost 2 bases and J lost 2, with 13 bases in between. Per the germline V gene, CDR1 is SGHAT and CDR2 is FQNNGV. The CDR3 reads CASSLPGHRTYEQYF. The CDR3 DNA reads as TGTGCCAGCAGCTTACCGGGACACAGAACCTACGAGCAGTACTTC.

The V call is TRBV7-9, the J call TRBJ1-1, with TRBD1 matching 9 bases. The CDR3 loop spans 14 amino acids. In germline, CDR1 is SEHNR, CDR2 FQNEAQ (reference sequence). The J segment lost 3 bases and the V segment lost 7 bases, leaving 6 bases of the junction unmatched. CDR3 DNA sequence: TGTGCCAGCACCATCGACAGGGGGGACACTGAAGCTTTCTTT. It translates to CASTIDRGDTEAFF.

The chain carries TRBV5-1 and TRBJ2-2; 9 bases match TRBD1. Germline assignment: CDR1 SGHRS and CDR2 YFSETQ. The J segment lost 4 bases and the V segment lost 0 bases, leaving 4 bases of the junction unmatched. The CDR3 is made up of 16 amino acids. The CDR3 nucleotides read TGCGCCAGCAGCTTGGCGGGACAGGGAATCACCGGGGAGCTGTTTTTT. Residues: CASSLAGQGITGELFF.

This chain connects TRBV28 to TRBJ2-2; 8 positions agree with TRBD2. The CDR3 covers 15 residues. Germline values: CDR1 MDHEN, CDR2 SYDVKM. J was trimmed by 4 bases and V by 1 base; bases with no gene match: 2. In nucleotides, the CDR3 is TGTGCCAGCAGTTTATTGCGGGGGGCCACCGGGGAGCTGTTTTTT. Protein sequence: CASSLLRGATGELFF.

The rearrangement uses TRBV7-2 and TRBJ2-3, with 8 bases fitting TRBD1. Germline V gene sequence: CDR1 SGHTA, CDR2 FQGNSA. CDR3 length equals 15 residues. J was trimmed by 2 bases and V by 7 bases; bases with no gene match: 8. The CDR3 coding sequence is TGTGCCAGCACCCCGGACAGGGTTTCCACAGATACGCAGTATTTT. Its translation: CASTPDRVSTDTQYF.

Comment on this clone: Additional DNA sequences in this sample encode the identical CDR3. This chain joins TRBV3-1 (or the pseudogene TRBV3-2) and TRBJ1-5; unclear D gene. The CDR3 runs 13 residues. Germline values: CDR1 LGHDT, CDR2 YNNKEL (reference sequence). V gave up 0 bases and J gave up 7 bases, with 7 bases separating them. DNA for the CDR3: TGTGCCAGCAGCCAAGATCCGCGGCAGCCCCAGCATTTT. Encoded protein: CASSQDPRQPQHF.

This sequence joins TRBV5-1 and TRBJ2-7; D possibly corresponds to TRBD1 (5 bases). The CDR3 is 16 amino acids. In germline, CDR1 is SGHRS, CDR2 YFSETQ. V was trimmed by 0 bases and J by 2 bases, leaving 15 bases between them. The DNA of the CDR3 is TGCGCCAGCAGCTTGGAGCTGAGTGGGGCCCCCTACGAGCAGTACTTC. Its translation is CASSLELSGAPYEQYF.

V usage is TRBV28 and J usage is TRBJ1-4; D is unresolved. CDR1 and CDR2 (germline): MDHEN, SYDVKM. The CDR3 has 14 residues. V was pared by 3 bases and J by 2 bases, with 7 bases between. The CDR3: CASSLIQTNEKLFF. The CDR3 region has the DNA TGTGCCAGCAGTTTGATACAGACTAATGAAAAACTGTTTTTT.

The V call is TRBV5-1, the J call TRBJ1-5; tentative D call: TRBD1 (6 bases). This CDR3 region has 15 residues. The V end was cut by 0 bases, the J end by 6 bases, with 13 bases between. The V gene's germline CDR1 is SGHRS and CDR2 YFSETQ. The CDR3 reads CASSLEGGAGQPQHF. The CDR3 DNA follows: TGCGCCAGCAGCTTGGAGGGGGGGGCGGGTCAGCCCCAGCATTTT.

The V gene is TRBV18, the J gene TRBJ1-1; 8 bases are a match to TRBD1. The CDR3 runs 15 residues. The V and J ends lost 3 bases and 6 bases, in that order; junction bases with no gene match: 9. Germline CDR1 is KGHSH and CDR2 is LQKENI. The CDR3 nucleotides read TGTGCCAGCTCACCGTTCCAAGCAGGGGGCTCTGAAGCTTTCTTT. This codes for CASSPFQAGGSEAFF.

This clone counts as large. CDR3 in DNA: TGTGCCAGCAGTTACTCAGTCATGACAGTTTCCTACGAGCAGTACTTC. Protein: CASSYSVMTVSYEQYF. The chain recombines TRBV6-5 with TRBJ2-7; the D gene is possibly TRBD1 (5 bases). The germline V and J ends were trimmed by 0 bases and 1 base, with 13 bases remaining between them. Per germline, CDR1 MNHEY and CDR2 SVGAGI. This CDR3 comprises 16 residues.

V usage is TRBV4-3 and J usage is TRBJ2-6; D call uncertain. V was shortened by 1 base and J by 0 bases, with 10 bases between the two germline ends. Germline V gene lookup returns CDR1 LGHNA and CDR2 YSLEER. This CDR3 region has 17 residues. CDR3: CASSQGLRNSGANVLTF. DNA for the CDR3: TGCGCCAGCAGCCAAGGTCTGCGAAACTCTGGGGCCAACGTCCTGACTTTC.

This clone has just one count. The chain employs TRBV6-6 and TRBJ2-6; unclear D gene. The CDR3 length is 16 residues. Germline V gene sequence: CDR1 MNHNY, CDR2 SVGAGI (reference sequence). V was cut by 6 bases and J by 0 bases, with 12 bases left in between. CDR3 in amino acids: CASSLSPFSGANVLTF. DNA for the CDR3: TGTGCCAGCAGCCTATCCCCTTTCTCTGGGGCCAACGTCCTGACTTTC.

CDR3 amino acids: CASSQVGRGANQETQYF. The CDR3 bases are TGCGCCAGCAGCCAAGTCGGGCGGGGGGCAAACCAAGAGACCCAGTACTTC. The rearrangement links TRBV4-1 to TRBJ2-5; 8 bases are shared with TRBD2. Trimming took 1 base from V and 0 from J; bases not matched to a gene: 7. CDR1 MGHRA and CDR2 YSYEKL come from the germline V gene. The CDR3 runs to 17 residues.